Listed below are T cell receptor beta chains from one sample, sequenced in a study of T cell responses to AZD1222 COVID-19 vaccine. Using immunoSEQ multiplex PCR, the repertoire was profiled, and TCRdb retains in-frame clones only, with some absent. The repertoire holds approximately 79,000 clones, with about four fifths as singletons. Sample: peripheral blood, taken 28 days after the second AZD1222 dose. All receptors come from an adult who received the AZD1222 COVID-19 vaccine. CDR3s include the opening cysteine and the closing phenylalanine or tryptophan. A D gene is named only where the DNA matches it firmly. Clone size is given for some rows only: seen once, a few or many times, or a class if the clone is expanded.

cdr3_nt: TGTGCCAGCAGCCTAGCGGCCCAAGAGACCCAGTACTTC
cdr3_aa: CASSLAAQETQYF
d_call: TRBD2
v_call: TRBV7-8
clone_size: .
j_call: TRBJ2-5

cdr3_nt: TGTGCCAGCAGTTACTCAGGGGGCTCGTCACCCCTCCACTTT
cdr3_aa: CASSYSGGSSPLHF
d_call: TRBD1
v_call: TRBV6-6
clone_size: .
j_call: TRBJ1-6

cdr3_nt: TGTGCCAGCAGCTTAGGGGGAAGGGTCGGAGGGATATCACCCCTCCACTTT
cdr3_aa: CASSLGGRVGGISPLHF
d_call: .
v_call: TRBV7-2
clone_size: .
j_call: TRBJ1-6

cdr3_nt: TGTGCCAGCAGTCCCACATCCAGTAATGAGCAGTTCTTC
cdr3_aa: CASSPTSSNEQFF
d_call: .
v_call: TRBV12-3/TRBV12-4
clone_size: .
j_call: TRBJ2-1

cdr3_nt: TGCAGCGTTGCTTTGATAGAGAACACCATATATTTT
cdr3_aa: CSVALIENTIYF
d_call: .
v_call: TRBV29-1
clone_size: .
j_call: TRBJ1-3

cdr3_nt: TGCGCCAGCAGCCAAAGGTCTGGGACTAGAGACGAGCAGTACTTC
cdr3_aa: CASSQRSGTRDEQYF
d_call: TRBD2
v_call: TRBV4-1
clone_size: .
j_call: TRBJ2-7

cdr3_nt: TGCGCCAGCAGCCAAGATTGGGTGGCAGTAACAGGGGTTTCCTCCTACAATGAGCAGTTCTTC
cdr3_aa: CASSQDWVAVTGVSSYNEQFF
d_call: TRBD1
v_call: TRBV4-1
clone_size: .
j_call: TRBJ2-1

cdr3_nt: TGTGCCAGCAGCTTGGGCAGGGGCACCATTGAAGCTTTCTTT
cdr3_aa: CASSLGRGTIEAFF
d_call: .
v_call: TRBV7-2
clone_size: .
j_call: TRBJ1-1

cdr3_nt: TGTGCCTGGAAACCCCGGGCGGGGATGGTGGAGCCCCAGCATTTT
cdr3_aa: CAWKPRAGMVEPQHF
d_call: .
v_call: TRBV30
clone_size: .
j_call: TRBJ1-5

cdr3_nt: TGCAGCGTGCGAACAGGGGGGGACACTGAAGCTTTCTTT
cdr3_aa: CSVRTGGDTEAFF
d_call: TRBD1
v_call: TRBV29-1
clone_size: once
j_call: TRBJ1-1

cdr3_nt: TGCGCCAGCAGCCAGGCAGGGAGGAACACCGGGGAGCTGTTTTTT
cdr3_aa: CASSQAGRNTGELFF
d_call: .
v_call: TRBV4-1
clone_size: .
j_call: TRBJ2-2

cdr3_nt: TGTGCCAGCAGCTTGGCCGGATCCTACGAGCAGTACTTC
cdr3_aa: CASSLAGSYEQYF
d_call: .
v_call: TRBV5-6
clone_size: .
j_call: TRBJ2-7

cdr3_nt: TGTGCCAGCAGCTTGAAGGGGAGCTCCTACAATGAGCAGTTCTTC
cdr3_aa: CASSLKGSSYNEQFF
d_call: .
v_call: TRBV5-4
clone_size: .
j_call: TRBJ2-1